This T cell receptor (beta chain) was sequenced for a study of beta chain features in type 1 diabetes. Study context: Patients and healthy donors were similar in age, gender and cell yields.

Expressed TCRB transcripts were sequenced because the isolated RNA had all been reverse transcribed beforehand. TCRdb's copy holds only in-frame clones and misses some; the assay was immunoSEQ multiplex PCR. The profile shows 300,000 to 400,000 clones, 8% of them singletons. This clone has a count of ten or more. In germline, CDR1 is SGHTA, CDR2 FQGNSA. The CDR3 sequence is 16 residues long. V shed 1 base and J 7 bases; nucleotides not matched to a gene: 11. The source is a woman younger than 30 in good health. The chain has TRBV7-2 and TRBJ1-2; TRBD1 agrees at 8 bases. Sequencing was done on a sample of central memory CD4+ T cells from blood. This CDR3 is CASSLGIDRGTSGYTF. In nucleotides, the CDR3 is TGTGCCAGCAGCTTAGGAATCGACAGGGGAACTAGTGGCTACACCTTC.